Each of the 11 T cell receptor beta chains below was sequenced from the same sample in a study of blood T cell repertoires in COVID-19. Using immunoSEQ multiplex PCR, the repertoire was profiled, and TCRdb retains in-frame clones only, with some absent. The sample has under 250,000 clones; approximately 80% are singletons. Input material: peripheral blood. These receptors originate from a woman in her late teens or twenties with acute or convalescent COVID-19.

The V and J genes are TRBV29-1 and TRBJ1-1; D not resolved. The CDR3 spans 15 residues. Trimming shortened V by 4 bases and J by 1 base, and 16 bases separated the two germline ends. CDR1 is SQVTM, CDR2 ANQGSEA, per germline. CDR3 DNA: TGCAGCGTTGCGTATTTCGGGGTCGGGAACACTGAAGCTTTCTTT. Translated, it gives CSVAYFGVGNTEAFF.

This chain links TRBV29-1 with TRBJ2-1; D ambiguous. CDR1 SQVTM and CDR2 ANQGSEA come from the germline V gene. The length of the CDR3 is 11 residues. V was pared by 3 bases and J by 5 bases, with 5 bases between. The DNA of the CDR3 is TGCAGCGTTGAGCACAACAATGAGCAGTTCTTC. Translated: CSVEHNNEQFF.

This clone has just one count. The chain couples TRBV7-2 to TRBJ2-1; 7 bases map to TRBD1. J was trimmed by 0 bases and V by 7 bases; bases with no gene match: 6. Germline CDR1 reads SGHTA; CDR2 reads FQGNSA. CDR3 length: 15 residues. The CDR3 here is CASTRDRSSYNEQFF. In DNA form, the CDR3 reads TGTGCCAGCACCCGGGACAGAAGCTCCTACAATGAGCAGTTCTTC.

The rearrangement uses TRBV30 and TRBJ1-2; no clear D gene. Trimming took 5 bases from V and 2 from J, leaving 9 bases between them. The CDR3 runs to 12 residues. CDR1 and CDR2 (germline): GTSNPN, SVGIG (reference sequence). The CDR3 nucleotides are TGTGCCTGGGATATATTCAACTATGGCTACACCTTC. Its protein is CAWDIFNYGYTF.

V gene TRBV7-9 combines with J gene TRBJ2-3; D may be TRBD2 (5 bases). This CDR3 is built from 13 residues. V dropped 11 bases and J dropped 1 base, with 13 bases sitting between them. Germline V gene data show CDR1 as SEHNR and CDR2 as FQNEAQ (reference sequence). CDR3 bases: TGTGCCGATTCCGGGGTGGGCACAGATACGCAGTATTTT. Translation: CADSGVGTDTQYF.

This chain uses TRBV5-1 with TRBJ1-1; 7 bases are shared with TRBD1. This CDR3 region has 15 residues. Germline V gene lookup returns CDR1 SGHRS and CDR2 YFSETQ. The J segment lost 2 bases and the V segment lost 3 bases, leaving 7 bases of the junction unmatched. This chain's CDR3 is CASSSGDRINTEAFF. CDR3 bases: TGCGCCAGCAGCTCGGGGGACAGAATTAACACTGAAGCTTTCTTT.

This clone has only one observation. The rearrangement links TRBV13 to TRBJ2-1; weak D call: TRBD2 (6 bases). This CDR3 contains 14 residues. Germline lookup yields CDR1 PRHDT and CDR2 FYEKMQ (reference sequence). V was pared by 8 bases and J by 0 bases, with 11 bases between. CDR3 coding DNA: TGTGCCAGCGGAGCGGGTCTCTCCTACAATGAGCAGTTCTTC. Translation gives CASGAGLSYNEQFF.

This clone showed up just once. The chain has TRBV5-5 and TRBJ2-2; possible D gene TRBD1, 5 bases. This CDR3 is built from 14 residues. Germline V lookup: CDR1 SGHKS, CDR2 YYEKEE (reference sequence). V lost 0 bases, J lost 4 bases, and 7 bases lay in between. The CDR3 DNA reads TGTGCCAGCAGCTTGGGACAGCCCACCGGGGAGCTGTTTTTT. Amino acids: CASSLGQPTGELFF.

This clone has just one count. The V and J genes are TRBV4-3 and TRBJ2-1; TRBD1 matches 9 bases. Trimming at V came to 0 bases and at J to 4 bases, leaving 7 bases not matched to a gene. The CDR3 has 17 residues. Per germline, CDR1 LGHNA and CDR2 YSLEER. CDR3 residues: CASSQDRGQGAYNEQFF. CDR3 nucleotide sequence: TGCGCCAGCAGCCAAGATCGGGGACAGGGCGCATACAATGAGCAGTTCTTC.

The DNA for the CDR3 is TGCGCCAGCAGCTTCTACGACAGGGCGGGGGAGCAGTACTTC. Protein: CASSFYDRAGEQYF. V and J are TRBV5-1 and TRBJ2-7; D is possibly TRBD1 (7 bases). Germline V gene lookup returns CDR1 SGHRS and CDR2 YFSETQ. The CDR3 sequence is 14 residues long. V was cut by 2 bases and J by 7 bases, with 16 bases left in between.

In this sample, this clone turned up once. This chain uses TRBV30 with TRBJ1-5; the D gene is possibly TRBD1 (5 bases). This CDR3 has 17 amino acids. V gave up 2 bases and J gave up 3 bases, with 20 bases separating them. The germline V gene encodes CDR1 GTSNPN and CDR2 SVGIG (reference sequence). CDR3 protein: CAWSTPDKGLYNQPQHF. CDR3 nucleotides: TGTGCCTGGAGTACCCCGGACAAGGGGTTATACAATCAGCCCCAGCATTTT.